This T cell receptor beta chain originates from a study of shared clonotypes between healthy human individuals. This CDR3 region has 10 residues. V shed 5 bases and J shed 6 bases, with 6 bases lying between them. Germline V gene data show CDR1 as DFQATT and CDR2 as SNEGSKA (reference sequence). Genomic DNA for unsorted samples, which was extracted with the QIAamp DNA Blood Mini kit, came from 81 million or so PBMCs. The assay was immunoSEQ multiplex PCR, and TCRdb's table has in-frame clones only and misses some. The sample shows fewer than 650,000 clones, about 80% of them seen only once. The chain carries TRBV20-1 and TRBJ2-3, with D unresolved. The specimen sequenced was PBMCs. This TCR was recovered from a woman aged 40 to 50 in good health. Some clones in this sample may be carry-over from other donors' samples. CDR3 in amino acids: CSAWVDTQYF. In DNA form, the CDR3 reads TGCAGTGCTTGGGTGGATACGCAGTATTTT.